This TCR beta chain was found in a study of shared clonotypes between healthy human individuals. Concerning this clone: Antigen unknown.

Study observations and caveats: For naive CD4 cells, 4% to 6% of clonotypes were shared across a handful of donors.

CDR3 size: 18 residues. J gave up 0 bases and V 0 bases, and 8 bases lay outside the gene matches. Germline lookup yields CDR1 MNHEY and CDR2 SMNVEV (reference sequence). Only CD45RO-negative cells positively selected for CCR7 counted as naive CD8 cells, so terminally differentiated effector memory CD45RA+ cells were excluded. Only in-frame clones appear in the TCRdb table, and some are missing; sequencing was by immunoSEQ multiplex PCR. This sample has just over 2,000,000 clones, with about 95% found just once. Material for sequencing was naive CD8+ T cells sorted from blood. The chain joins TRBV27 to TRBJ2-7; 10 nucleotides match TRBD2. This receptor was identified in a man between 18 and 35 years old in good health. For the CDR3, the DNA is TGTGCCAGCAGTTTATCTAAGTCACTAGCGGGGATCTCCTACGAGCAGTACTTC. Translated: CASSLSKSLAGISYEQYF.